This TCR beta chain was recorded in a study of blood T cell repertoires in COVID-19. Study overall: Collection of acute and convalescent COVID-19 samples took place in the United States, Italy and Spain. Nucleic acid was either cDNA or gDNA, and it came from T cells, B-cell-depleted T cells, or PBMCs.

In the study's own analysis: Reference gene primer amplification yielded estimated nucleated cell counts. Using immunoSEQ multiplex PCR, the repertoire was profiled, and TCRdb retains in-frame clones only, with some absent. Clone size and the V and J calls come from that table; the DNA yielded D and trimming. The sample lists roughly 170,000 clones; approximately 86% were seen once. The ends were cut back, 1 base at V and 4 bases at J, with 11 bases in the middle. CDR3 length: 15 residues. Germline V gives CDR1 SGDLS, CDR2 YYNGEE. The specimen sequenced was peripheral blood. The sequence was obtained from a man aged 40-50 years with active or convalescent COVID-19. The rearrangement uses TRBV9 and TRBJ2-2, with D perhaps TRBD1 (6 bases). As DNA, the CDR3 is TGTGCCAGCAGCGTAACCGGGGACACCACCGGGGAGCTGTTTTTT. It specifies CASSVTGDTTGELFF.